Each of the 27 T cell receptor beta chains below was sequenced from the same sample in a study of identical twins. TCRdb re-called the 5' RACE reads with MiXCR, one entry per CDR3 protein. The sample carries about 890,000 distinct CDR3 sequences, more than 9% recorded once. Another study also made use of these data, one on yellow fever vaccine responses in identical twins.

The sample taken for sequencing was PBMCs. Receptors were obtained from a young woman in good health.

This clonotype was recorded only once. This chain uses TRBV15 with TRBJ2-5, with D possibly being TRBD2 (5 bases). CDR3 length: 15 residues. CDR1 and CDR2 from the germline V gene are LNHNV and YYDKDF (reference sequence). Trimming removed 5 bases at V and 4 bases at J, with 17 bases between. The CDR3 here is CATSDPPRRGETQYF. The DNA for the CDR3 is TGTGCCACCAGCGATCCACCCCGCCGGGGAGAGACCCAGTACTTC. Full variable domain (outside the CDR3, taken from reference TRBV15 and TRBJ2-5): DAMVIQNPRYQVTQFGKPVTLSCSQTLNHNVMYWYQQKSSQAPKLLFHYYDKDFNNEADTPDNFQSRRPNTSFCFLDIRSPGLGDTAMYLCATSDPPRRGETQYFGPGTRLLVL.

This clonotype was seen more than once but under ten times. The chain carries TRBV12-3 or TRBV12-4 and TRBJ1-2; perhaps TRBD1 as D (6 bases). Trimming removed 6 bases from V and 8 bases from J, with 22 bases in between. This CDR3 contains 15 residues. The DNA for the CDR3 is TGTGCCAGCAGCCCCAGGGGCCCCACTCTATCCGGCTACACCTTC. It specifies CASSPRGPTLSGYTF.

The chain is built from TRBV29-1 and TRBJ2-7, with 9 bases identical to TRBD2. Germline trimming cut 2 bases from V and 0 bases from J; bases unmatched to any gene: 8. The germline V gene has CDR1 SQVTM and CDR2 ANQGSEA. There are 16 residues in the CDR3. This CDR3 is CSVEPRGSGSSYEQYF. CDR3 DNA: TGCAGCGTTGAACCCCGGGGTAGCGGGAGCTCCTACGAGCAGTACTTC.

The sample holds many counts of this clonotype. V and J are TRBV6-5 and TRBJ1-1; D possibly corresponds to TRBD1 (6 bases). Germline loops: CDR1 MNHEY, CDR2 SVGAGI. The CDR3 spans 15 residues. Deletions cut 0 bases from V and 4 bases from J, with 12 bases between. CDR3 residues: CASSYSSGARTEAFF. CDR3 coding DNA: TGTGCCAGCAGTTACTCGTCGGGGGCTCGCACTGAAGCTTTCTTT.

This clonotype showed up many times. V gene TRBV12-3 or TRBV12-4 combines with J gene TRBJ2-1, with 7 bases aligning to TRBD1. V lost 10 bases and J lost 0; bases outside the gene matches: 9. The length of the CDR3 is 15 residues. The CDR3 sequence is CATLGQRSSYNEQFF. The CDR3 bases are TGTGCCACCTTGGGACAGCGGAGCTCCTACAATGAGCAGTTCTTC.

This clonotype was observed at least ten times. The rearrangement links TRBV12-3 or TRBV12-4 to TRBJ2-7; 9 nucleotides align to TRBD1. Trimming at V came to 4 bases and at J to 5 bases, leaving 6 bases not matched to a gene. CDR3 length: 14 amino acids. The CDR3: CASSYTGGWDEQYF. In nucleotides, the CDR3 is TGTGCCAGCAGTTACACAGGGGGCTGGGACGAGCAGTACTTC.

J is TRBJ2-5 and V is TRBV7-9; D not certain. CDR1 and CDR2 (germline): SEHNR, FQNEAQ (reference sequence). The CDR3 has 13 amino acids. The V gene lost 5 bases and the J gene lost 0 bases, with 7 bases spanning the gap. The CDR3 loop is CASSLSHQETQYF. DNA of the CDR3: TGTGCCAGCAGCCTAAGTCACCAAGAGACCCAGTACTTC. Looking up the rest from reference TRBV7-9 and TRBJ2-5 gives the full variable domain: DTGVSQNPRHKITKRGQNVTFRCDPISEHNRLYWYRQTLGQGPEFLTYFQNEAQLEKSRLLSDRFSAERPKGSFSTLEIQRTEQGDSAMYLCASSLSHQETQYFGPGTRLLVL.

The chain carries TRBV5-1 and TRBJ1-3, with D hard to call. Deletions cut 0 bases from V and 0 bases from J, with 13 bases between. The germline V gene encodes CDR1 SGHRS and CDR2 YFSETQ. The CDR3 contains 17 residues. The CDR3 bases are TGCGCCAGCAGCTTGGCCGGGTCCCGGTACTCTGGAAACACCATATATTTT. Protein product: CASSLAGSRYSGNTIYF. The variable domain in full, with the rest retrieved from reference TRBV5-1 and TRBJ1-3, is KAGVTQTPRYLIKTRGQQVTLSCSPISGHRSVSWYQQTPGQGLQFLFEYFSETQRNKGNFPGRFSGRQFSNSRSEMNVSTLELGDSALYLCASSLAGSRYSGNTIYFGEGSWLTVV.

Many counts were recorded for this clonotype. The DNA of the CDR3 is TGTGCCAGCACTCGCCAGACAGGGTACCAAGAGACCCAGTACTTC. Translation gives CASTRQTGYQETQYF. The genes are TRBV12-3 or TRBV12-4 and TRBJ2-5, with 7 bases identical to TRBD1. V was clipped by 7 bases and J by 0 bases; unmatched bases: 8. The CDR3 runs to 15 residues.

J is TRBJ2-6 and V is TRBV9; 7 bases align to TRBD1. V shed 0 bases and J 0 bases; nucleotides not matched to a gene: 6. The CDR3 has 18 residues. Germline V gene data show CDR1 as SGDLS and CDR2 as YYNGEE. The chain's CDR3 is CASSVEGAALSGANVLTF. The CDR3 nucleotides are TGTGCCAGCAGCGTAGAGGGGGCGGCTCTCTCTGGGGCCAACGTCCTGACTTTC.

The chain employs TRBV7-9 and TRBJ2-1; TRBD1 might be the D (5 bases). This CDR3 has 15 amino acids. CDR1 and CDR2 (germline): SEHNR, FQNEAQ (reference sequence). V was clipped by 5 bases and J by 0 bases, with 11 bases between them. This chain's CDR3 is CASSIQQGSYNEQFF. DNA of the CDR3: TGTGCCAGCAGCATACAGCAGGGCTCCTACAATGAGCAGTTCTTC.

This clonotype was picked up a small number of times. The genes are TRBV20-1 and TRBJ1-1; 8 bases match TRBD1. Germline V gene data show CDR1 as DFQATT and CDR2 as SNEGSKA (reference sequence). Germline trimming cut 3 bases from V and 11 bases from J; bases unmatched to any gene: 14. The CDR3 has 14 residues. Here the CDR3 DNA reads TGCAGTGCTAGGGCCCCTGGACAGGGCGGGGACGCTTTCTTT. It specifies CSARAPGQGGDAFF.

This clonotype was counted ten times or more. The chain combines TRBV28 with TRBJ1-3, with D tentatively TRBD1 (5 bases). Trimming cost V 3 bases and J 4 bases, with 10 bases left between them. CDR3 length: 14 amino acids. CDR1 and CDR2 from the germline V gene are MDHEN and SYDVKM. CDR3 sequence (DNA): TGTGCCAGCAGTTTGAGTTGGGGGGGAAACACCATATATTTT. Translated, it gives CASSLSWGGNTIYF.

This clonotype showed up just a few times. This chain connects TRBV4-1 to TRBJ1-1; D is perhaps TRBD1 (6 bases). Germline CDR1 reads MGHRA; CDR2 reads YSYEKL. Between the trimmed V and J ends, which lost 2 bases and 1 base, there was a span of 11 bases. There are 15 residues in the CDR3. For the CDR3, the DNA is TGCGCCAGCAGCCAACCTCGGGGGCCGAACACTGAAGCTTTCTTT. Its protein product is CASSQPRGPNTEAFF.

This clonotype was seen many times. The chain is built from TRBV12-3 or TRBV12-4 and TRBJ2-1; tentatively, D is TRBD2 (6 bases). The ends were cut back, 5 bases at V and 8 bases at J, with 16 bases in the middle. The CDR3 is made up of 14 amino acids. The CDR3 nucleotides read TGTGCCAGCAGTAATGAGGCGGGGATCGATGAGCAGTTCTTC. This gives the protein CASSNEAGIDEQFF.

The rearrangement uses TRBV7-7 and TRBJ2-2, with D tentatively TRBD2 (5 bases). Trimming took off 4 bases at V and 8 bases at J, with 8 bases between the two ends. CDR3 size: 12 residues. The V gene's germline CDR1 is SSHAT and CDR2 FNYEAQ (reference sequence). The CDR3 DNA reads TGTGCCAGCAGCTCTCGGAGGGGGGAGCTGTTTTTT. Translating gives CASSSRRGELFF.

The chain combines TRBV5-1 with TRBJ2-2; D uncertain. The germline gives CDR1 SGHRS, CDR2 YFSETQ. Trimming left V 1 base short and J 1 base short, with 11 bases between. The CDR3 extends over 16 amino acids. The CDR3 coding sequence is TGCGCCAGCAGCTTGAGGGCAGAGAAGAACACCGGGGAGCTGTTTTTT. This sequence encodes CASSLRAEKNTGELFF.

This clonotype was recorded at least ten times. This rearrangement joins TRBV14 to TRBJ1-2; the D is unclear. The CDR3 spans 13 residues. Germline V lookup: CDR1 SGHDN, CDR2 FVKESK. V was trimmed by 0 bases and J by 5 bases, leaving 7 bases between them. CDR3 region: CASSQDLPYGYTF. CDR3 sequence (DNA): TGTGCCAGCAGCCAAGATCTCCCATATGGCTACACCTTC.

This clonotype was observed a few times. The chain employs TRBV5-6 and TRBJ2-1; 7 nucleotides line up with TRBD1. The CDR3 consists of 14 residues. The germline gives CDR1 SGHDT, CDR2 YYEEEE. The junction had 5 bases not matched to a gene; V was cut back by 2 bases and J by 6 bases. The CDR3: CASSFRTGSNEQFF. The CDR3 bases are TGTGCCAGCAGCTTCAGGACAGGATCCAATGAGCAGTTCTTC.

This clonotype was counted at least ten times. The chain has TRBV5-1 and TRBJ2-1; D unresolved. Deletions cut 5 bases from V and 10 bases from J, with 25 bases between. The V gene's germline CDR1 is SGHRS and CDR2 YFSETQ. The CDR3 is 16 residues long. The DNA for the CDR3 is TGCGCCAGCAGGCTTTCCGGCTCTTACCTACAATCAGAGCAGTTCTTC. This gives the protein CASRLSGSYLQSEQFF.

The chain is built from TRBV21-1 and TRBJ2-5; TRBD1, the table's D call, lacks a check against the DNA. TRBV21-1 is a pseudogene. This CDR3 spans 18 amino acids. The CDR3 bases are TGTGCCAGCAGCATGAGGGACCGGGACCACGAATCGCAGGAGACCCAGTACTTC. Translation gives CASSMRDRDHESQETQYF.

The chain has TRBV6-2 or TRBV6-3 and TRBJ1-2; TRBD1 might be the D (5 bases). This CDR3 is built from 14 residues. V was clipped by 2 bases and J by 5 bases, with 12 bases between them. Germline V gene lookup returns CDR1 MNHEY and CDR2 SVGEGT. The CDR3: CASSYPDTAYGYTF. DNA of the CDR3: TGTGCCAGCAGTTACCCGGACACAGCGTATGGCTACACCTTC.

The genes are TRBV5-1 and TRBJ2-7; D not certain. Germline CDR1 SGHRS, CDR2 YFSETQ. The CDR3 has 14 residues. The V and J ends lost 2 bases and 2 bases respectively, with 11 bases between them. CDR3 amino acids: CASSLDSRTYEQYF. CDR3 sequence (DNA): TGCGCCAGCAGCTTAGACTCGAGAACCTACGAGCAGTACTTC.

This clonotype was seen repeatedly, ten times or more. This chain connects TRBV12-3 or TRBV12-4 to TRBJ1-5; D not certain. V gave up 1 base and J gave up 7 bases, with 8 bases separating them. The CDR3 has 13 residues. This CDR3 reads CASSLGGWQPQHF. The DNA for the CDR3 is TGTGCCAGCAGTTTAGGGGGTTGGCAGCCCCAGCATTTT.

The chain has TRBV5-1 and TRBJ2-1, with 11 bases that match TRBD2. Germline V gene sequence: CDR1 SGHRS, CDR2 YFSETQ. The V segment lost 7 bases and the J segment 7 bases; nucleotides outside the gene matches: 7. CDR3 size: 14 residues. CDR3 sequence (DNA): TGCGCCAGCCGTTTGGTAGCGGGAGGGAATGAGCAGTTCTTC. Translating gives CASRLVAGGNEQFF.

This clonotype came up many times. The chain is built from TRBV29-1 and TRBJ1-1; D is uncertain. The CDR3 sequence is 12 residues long. V lost 2 bases and J 0 bases, leaving 4 bases between the germline ends. Germline V gives CDR1 SQVTM, CDR2 ANQGSEA. The CDR3 here is CSVEHLNTEAFF. CDR3 bases: TGCAGCGTTGAACACTTGAACACTGAAGCTTTCTTT.

The chain carries TRBV14 and TRBJ1-1; D gene ambiguous. CDR1 and CDR2 (germline): SGHDN, FVKESK. The V end lost 1 base, the J end lost 0 bases, and 9 bases lay between the germline ends. CDR3 length equals 15 residues. This CDR3 is CASSQGKIMNTEAFF. For the CDR3, the DNA is TGTGCCAGCAGCCAAGGGAAGATCATGAACACTGAAGCTTTCTTT.